Shown below are 32 T cell receptor beta chains from a single sample sequenced in a study of blood T cells in healthy people across ages. A J-beta primer mix and a sample-barcoded 5' primer were used in a second PCR of roughly 7 to 12 cycles. In TCRdb, the 5' RACE reads were re-called with MiXCR into one record per CDR3 protein. The sample shows more than 650,000 distinct CDR3 sequences, about 55% of them seen only once. Input material: blood. The origin of the receptors is a man at least 80 years old in good health.

This clonotype was found a few times. The chain employs TRBV29-1 and TRBJ2-1; D gene ambiguous. CDR3 length equals 13 residues. Looked up from germline, CDR1 is SQVTM and CDR2 is ANQGSEA. The V and J ends lost 0 bases and 0 bases respectively, with 3 bases between them. Here the CDR3 reads CSVEDSSYNEQFF. In nucleotides, the CDR3 is TGCAGCGTTGAAGACAGCTCCTACAATGAGCAGTTCTTC.

This clonotype was counted only a few times. The V gene is TRBV7-9, the J gene TRBJ1-2; D is perhaps TRBD1 (5 bases). CDR3 length: 14 amino acids. The V end was cut by 0 bases, the J end by 6 bases, with 11 bases between. Per germline, CDR1 SEHNR and CDR2 FQNEAQ (reference sequence). The CDR3 nucleotides are TGTGCCAGCAGCTTAGCGTACGCCAGGGATGGCTACACCTTC. Translated, it gives CASSLAYARDGYTF.

CDR3 loop: CASSPKNQPQHF. The CDR3 DNA reads as TGTGCCAGCAGTCCGAAAAATCAGCCCCAGCATTTT. The V call is TRBV28, the J call TRBJ1-5, with D unclear. V gave up 5 bases and J gave up 4 bases, with 6 bases separating them. Germline lookup yields CDR1 MDHEN and CDR2 SYDVKM. CDR3 size: 12 residues.

The J gene is TRBJ2-2, the V gene TRBV20-1; D is perhaps TRBD2 (6 bases). The V gene's germline CDR1 is DFQATT and CDR2 SNEGSKA (reference sequence). This CDR3 comprises 15 residues. Trimming stripped 6 bases from V and 5 bases from J, with 19 bases between. The CDR3 DNA sequence: TGCAGTGCCCCGCCCCTAGGAGGGCAGACCGGGGAGCTGTTTTTT. Protein: CSAPPLGGQTGELFF.

V usage is TRBV10-3 and J usage is TRBJ2-1, with D possibly matching TRBD2 (6 bases). Germline CDR1 reads ENHRY; CDR2 reads SYGVKD. The CDR3 is 11 residues long. CDR3: CAGGADNEQFF. In DNA, the CDR3 is TGTGCGGGAGGAGCTGACAATGAGCAGTTCTTC.

This rearrangement joins TRBV7-3 to TRBJ2-3, with 11 bases identical to TRBD2. Looked up from germline, CDR1 is SGHTA and CDR2 is FQGTGA. The CDR3 is made up of 18 amino acids. The junction had 11 bases not matched to a gene; V was cut back by 4 bases and J by 2 bases. DNA for the CDR3: TGTGCCAGCAGCTCCCCAACGACTAGCGGGGTTTTCACAGATACGCAGTATTTT. Translated: CASSSPTTSGVFTDTQYF. Looking up the rest from reference TRBV7-3 and TRBJ2-3 gives the full variable domain: GAGVSQTPSNKVTEKGKYVELRCDPISGHTALYWYRQSLGQGPEFLIYFQGTGAADDSGLPNDRFFAVRPEGSVSTLKIQRTERGDSAVYLCASSSPTTSGVFTDTQYFGPGTRLTVL.

The chain links TRBV20-1 to TRBJ2-5; 8 bases align to TRBD2. The germline V gene encodes CDR1 DFQATT and CDR2 SNEGSKA (reference sequence). The V segment lost 6 bases and the J segment 5 bases; nucleotides outside the gene matches: 14. This CDR3 spans 15 amino acids. Here the CDR3 reads CSATSGTYPGETQYF. The CDR3, as DNA: TGCAGTGCCACTAGCGGAACTTACCCCGGCGAGACCCAGTACTTC.

The rearrangement joins TRBV13 to TRBJ2-1, with 10 bases fitting TRBD2. The V gene's germline CDR1 is PRHDT and CDR2 FYEKMQ (reference sequence). Germline trimming cut 6 bases from V and 9 bases from J; bases unmatched to any gene: 8. The CDR3 totals 14 residues. This CDR3 is CASSPPLAGAEQFF. The CDR3 DNA reads TGTGCCAGCAGTCCCCCTCTAGCGGGAGCTGAGCAGTTCTTC.

The chain combines TRBV2 with TRBJ2-1; 10 bases agree with TRBD1. This CDR3 spans 15 amino acids. The J segment lost 0 bases and the V segment lost 5 bases, leaving 1 base of the junction unmatched. CDR1 and CDR2 (germline): SNHLY, FYNNEI. The CDR3 bases are TGTGCCAGCAGTTGGACAGGGGGCTCCTACAATGAGCAGTTCTTC. It is translated as CASSWTGGSYNEQFF.

The chain employs TRBV13 and TRBJ2-5; D call uncertain. The germline gives CDR1 PRHDT, CDR2 FYEKMQ (reference sequence). V was shortened by 1 base and J by 5 bases, with 11 bases between the two germline ends. The CDR3 has 14 residues. CDR3 nucleotide sequence: TGTGCCAGCAGCTTAGACAACTCCGGGGAGACCCAGTACTTC. This translates into CASSLDNSGETQYF.

The CDR3 DNA sequence: TGTGCCAGCAGCTGGGCCGGACTAGCAGAAGGGAGAGACGCGTATTTT. Translating gives CASSWAGLAEGRDAYF. This chain connects TRBV5-6 to TRBJ2-3; the match to TRBD2 covers 8 bases. This CDR3 has 16 amino acids. CDR1 is SGHDT and CDR2 is YYEEEE in the germline V gene. Trimming removed 3 bases from V and 14 bases from J; junction bases left unmatched: 20.

Points on this clonotype: An end of the junction differs from the germline gene, which may be a read error. The chain has TRBV20-1 and TRBJ2-4; 7 positions match TRBD1. CDR1 is DFQATT, CDR2 SNEGSKA, per germline (reference sequence). The CDR3 extends over 15 amino acids. For the CDR3, the DNA is TGCAGCGCTCTCTGGACAGGCTTAGCCAAAAACATTCGGTACTTC. Its protein product is CSALWTGLAKNIRYF.

This clonotype was observed once. The V gene is TRBV29-1, the J gene TRBJ1-4, with D possibly TRBD1 on 5 matching bases. The CDR3 sequence is 11 residues long. Germline V gives CDR1 SQVTM, CDR2 ANQGSEA. V was shortened by 3 bases and J by 8 bases, with 7 bases between the two germline ends. The CDR3, as DNA: TGCAGCGTTGAGTACAGGGAAAAACTGTTTTTT. Translated, it gives CSVEYREKLFF.

At least ten counts were recorded for this clonotype. This chain links TRBV9 with TRBJ2-7, with 11 bases that match TRBD2. Germline V CDR1 and CDR2: SGDLS, YYNGEE. The V and J ends lost 0 bases and 6 bases, in that order; junction bases with no gene match: 5. The CDR3 spans 15 residues. The DNA of the CDR3 is TGTGCCAGCAGCGTAGCAGGGACTAGCGGCAGCGAGCAGTACTTC. It specifies CASSVAGTSGSEQYF.

This clonotype appeared a few times. V is TRBV9 and J is TRBJ2-1; maybe TRBD2 (7 bases). Germline V gene sequence: CDR1 SGDLS, CDR2 YYNGEE. Trimming removed 0 bases at V and 7 bases at J, with 14 bases between. The CDR3 runs to 15 residues. This CDR3 reads CASSVAGGQGNEQFF. CDR3 nucleotide sequence: TGTGCCAGCAGCGTAGCGGGGGGCCAAGGAAATGAGCAGTTCTTC.

The V and J genes are TRBV20-1 and TRBJ2-2; D gene unclear. CDR3 size: 12 residues. Germline CDR1 DFQATT, CDR2 SNEGSKA (reference sequence). Trimming cost V 5 bases and J 6 bases, with 10 bases left between them. CDR3 in DNA: TGCAGTGCTGCCACCGCACCCGGGGAGCTGTTTTTT. This encodes CSAATAPGELFF.

The CDR3 reads CASSLEGSRPYNEQFF. The CDR3 DNA reads TGTGCCAGCAGCTTAGAGGGATCGCGGCCCTACAATGAGCAGTTCTTC. The chain couples TRBV11-1 to TRBJ2-1; D remains unclear. The CDR3 sequence is 16 residues long. Trimming left V 1 base short and J 2 bases short, with 12 bases between. Germline V CDR1 and CDR2: SGHAT, FQDESV (reference sequence).

The CDR3 DNA reads as TGTGCCAGCAGTCCGAGGGGGACTCTATACAATGAGCAGTTCTTC. This gives the protein CASSPRGTLYNEQFF. The rearrangement uses TRBV7-2 and TRBJ2-1; D possibly matches TRBD1 or TRBD2 (6 bases each). With 6 bases removed from V and 4 bases from J, the gap between germline ends came to 16 bases. Germline V lookup: CDR1 SGHTA, CDR2 FQGNSA. This CDR3 spans 15 amino acids.

The chain uses TRBV11-1 and TRBJ2-5, with TRBD2 matching over 7 bases. The trim removed 2 bases at V and 0 bases at J, leaving 3 bases unmatched. Germline CDR1 reads SGHAT; CDR2 reads FQDESV (reference sequence). This CDR3 contains 15 residues. CDR3 protein: CASSLLADYQETQYF. The DNA for the CDR3 is TGTGCCAGCAGCTTACTAGCGGACTACCAAGAGACCCAGTACTTC.

This clonotype was detected a few times. The chain is built from TRBV15 and TRBJ2-7; 7 nucleotides align to TRBD2. V was pared by 1 base and J by 3 bases, with 3 bases of the junction left unmatched. Germline-derived CDR1 and CDR2 are LNHNV and YYDKDF (reference sequence). The CDR3 runs 14 residues. CDR3 nucleotides: TGTGCCACCAGCAGAGTGGCTAGCGGCTACGAGCAGTACTTC. Translated, it gives CATSRVASGYEQYF.

V gene TRBV27 combines with J gene TRBJ2-5, with 9 nucleotides matching TRBD2. Germline V CDR1 and CDR2: MNHEY, SMNVEV (reference sequence). The CDR3 has 14 amino acids. Unmatched junction bases numbered 6, after V lost 5 bases and J lost 5 bases. Here the CDR3 DNA reads TGTGCCAGCAGTGTTAGCGGGAGTCGGGAGACCCAGTACTTC. Residues: CASSVSGSRETQYF.

In nucleotides, the CDR3 is TGCAGCGCCCTGGGACTAGCGGGAGTTCGACGATACGCGTATTTT. It translates to CSALGLAGVRRYAYF. The rearrangement joins TRBV29-1 to TRBJ2-3; 14 bases align to TRBD2. CDR1 is SQVTM, CDR2 ANQGSEA, per germline. The J segment lost 14 bases and the V segment lost 7 bases, leaving 17 bases of the junction unmatched. This CDR3 is 15 amino acids long.

The J gene is TRBJ2-7, the V gene TRBV7-2, with 9 bases aligning to TRBD2. Germline V gives CDR1 SGHTA, CDR2 FQGNSA. The CDR3 extends over 14 amino acids. The junction had 9 bases not matched to a gene; V was cut back by 5 bases and J by 7 bases. CDR3 bases: TGTGCCAGCAGCCGGCCGGGACTAGCTTGTGAGCAGTACTTC. This sequence encodes CASSRPGLACEQYF.

In regard to this clonotype: At one end the junction does not follow the germline gene, possibly because of a read error. The genes are TRBV12-3 or TRBV12-4 and TRBJ1-4; maybe TRBD1 (6 bases). The length of the CDR3 is 13 residues. CDR3: CASRTGRNERLFF. The CDR3 DNA is TGTGCCAGCAGGACAGGCCGTAATGAAAGACTGTTTTTT.

This rearrangement joins TRBV20-1 to TRBJ2-4; 7 bases fit TRBD2. The CDR3 sequence is 11 residues long. Losses at the gene ends were 3 bases for V and 9 bases for J; bases not matched to a gene: 2. Germline V gene lookup returns CDR1 DFQATT and CDR2 SNEGSKA (reference sequence). The CDR3 sequence: CSARRESIQYF. The CDR3 DNA follows: TGCAGTGCTAGGCGGGAGTCCATTCAGTACTTC.

The V and J genes are TRBV12-3 or TRBV12-4 and TRBJ1-1; TRBD1 might be the D (5 bases). CDR3 length equals 14 residues. The germline V and J ends were trimmed by 5 bases and 0 bases, with 10 bases remaining between them. The CDR3 protein is CASSVNRMNTEAFF. Here the CDR3 DNA reads TGTGCCAGCAGTGTGAACAGGATGAACACTGAAGCTTTCTTT.

V and J are TRBV27 and TRBJ1-5; D is ambiguous. In germline, CDR1 is MNHEY, CDR2 SMNVEV (reference sequence). The V gene lost 3 bases and the J gene lost 1 base, with 10 bases spanning the gap. The CDR3 has 15 residues. CDR3 amino acids: CASSFSTPSNQPQHF. CDR3 bases: TGTGCCAGCAGTTTCTCGACCCCAAGCAATCAGCCCCAGCATTTT.

This chain joins TRBV14 and TRBJ1-6; TRBD1 might be the D (6 bases). The CDR3 is 15 residues long. The germline V and J ends were trimmed by 2 bases and 7 bases, with 12 bases remaining between them. Germline values: CDR1 SGHDN, CDR2 FVKESK. Here the CDR3 reads CASSQIGQGNSPLHF. The CDR3, as DNA: TGTGCCAGCAGCCAAATCGGGCAGGGGAATTCACCCCTCCACTTT.

The genes are TRBV5-5 and TRBJ1-4; a possible D gene is TRBD1 (6 bases). CDR1 is SGHKS and CDR2 is YYEKEE in the germline V gene (reference sequence). The V end lost 3 bases, the J end lost 4 bases, and 13 bases lay between the germline ends. The CDR3 covers 15 residues. The CDR3 protein is CASSSLTGLNEKLFF. The CDR3 DNA is TGTGCCAGCAGCTCACTCACAGGGCTTAATGAAAAACTGTTTTTT.

This rearrangement joins TRBV6-5 to TRBJ2-6; 9 nucleotides match TRBD1. Germline-derived CDR1 and CDR2 are MNHEY and SVGAGI. The junction had 6 bases not matched to a gene; V was cut back by 2 bases and J by 4 bases. The CDR3 totals 17 residues. This CDR3 is CASSYAGQGYGANVLTF. DNA of the CDR3: TGTGCCAGCAGTTACGCAGGACAGGGGTACGGGGCCAACGTCCTGACTTTC.

This clonotype was found a few times. J is TRBJ1-1 and V is TRBV6-2 or TRBV6-3; no clear D. Germline values: CDR1 MNHEY, CDR2 SVGEGT. The CDR3 covers 12 residues. V dropped 6 bases and J dropped 4 bases, with 9 bases sitting between them. The CDR3 is CASRKLSTEAFF. The CDR3 nucleotides are TGTGCCAGCAGGAAACTAAGCACTGAAGCTTTCTTT.

The genes are TRBV12-3 or TRBV12-4 and TRBJ1-6; D not certain. The V end was cut by 3 bases, the J end by 9 bases, with 12 bases between. This CDR3 has 14 amino acids. The CDR3: CASSFRERGSPLHF. The CDR3 nucleotides are TGTGCCAGCAGTTTTAGGGAACGGGGTTCACCCCTCCACTTT.